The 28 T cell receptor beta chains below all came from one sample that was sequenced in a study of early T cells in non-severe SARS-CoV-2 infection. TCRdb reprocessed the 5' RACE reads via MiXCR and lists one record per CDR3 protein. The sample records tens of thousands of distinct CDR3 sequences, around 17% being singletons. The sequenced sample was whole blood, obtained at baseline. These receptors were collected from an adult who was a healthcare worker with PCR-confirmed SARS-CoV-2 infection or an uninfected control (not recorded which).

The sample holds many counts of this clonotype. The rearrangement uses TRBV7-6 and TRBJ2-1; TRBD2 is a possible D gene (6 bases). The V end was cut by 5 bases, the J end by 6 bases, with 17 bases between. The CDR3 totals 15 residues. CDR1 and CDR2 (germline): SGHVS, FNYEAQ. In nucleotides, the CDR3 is TGTGCCAGCAGCGGATCGGGCCGGGGAGGCAATGAGCAGTTCTTC. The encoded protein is CASSGSGRGGNEQFF. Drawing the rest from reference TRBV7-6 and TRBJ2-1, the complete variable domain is GAGVSQSPRYKVTKRGQDVALRCDPISGHVSLYWYRQALGQGPEFLTYFNYEAQQDKSGLPNDRFSAERPEGSISTLTIQRTEQRDSAMYRCASSGSGRGGNEQFFGPGTRLTVL.

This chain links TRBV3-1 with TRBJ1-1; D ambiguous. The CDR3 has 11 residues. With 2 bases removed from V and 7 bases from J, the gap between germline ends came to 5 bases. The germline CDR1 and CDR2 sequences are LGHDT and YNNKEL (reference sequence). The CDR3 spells CASSQQNEAFF. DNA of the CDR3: TGTGCCAGCAGCCAACAGAATGAAGCTTTCTTT.

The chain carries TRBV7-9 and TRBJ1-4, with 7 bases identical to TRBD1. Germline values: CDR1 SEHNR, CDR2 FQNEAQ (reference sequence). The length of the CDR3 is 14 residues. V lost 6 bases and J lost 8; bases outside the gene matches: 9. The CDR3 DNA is TGTGCCAGCAGAACCGGGACAGCGGGGGAAAAACTGTTTTTT. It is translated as CASRTGTAGEKLFF.

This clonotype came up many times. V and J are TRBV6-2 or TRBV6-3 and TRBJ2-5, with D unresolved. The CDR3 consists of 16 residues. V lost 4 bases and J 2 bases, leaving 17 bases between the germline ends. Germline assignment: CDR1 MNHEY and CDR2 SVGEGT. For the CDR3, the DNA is TGTGCCAGCAGTTTCTCTCCGGCGTATTCTCAAGAGACCCAGTACTTC. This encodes CASSFSPAYSQETQYF.

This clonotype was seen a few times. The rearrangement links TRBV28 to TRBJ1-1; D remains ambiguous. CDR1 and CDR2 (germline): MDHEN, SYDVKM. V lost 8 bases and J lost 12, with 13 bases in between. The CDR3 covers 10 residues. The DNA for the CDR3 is TGTGCCAGCGGAATGTGGGAAACTTTCTTT. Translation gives CASGMWETFF.

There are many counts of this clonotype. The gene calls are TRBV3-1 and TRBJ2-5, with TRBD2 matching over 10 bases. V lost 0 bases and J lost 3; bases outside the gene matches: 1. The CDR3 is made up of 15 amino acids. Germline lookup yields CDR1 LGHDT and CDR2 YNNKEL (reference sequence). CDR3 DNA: TGTGCCAGCAGCCAAGATAGCGGGAGGAAAGAGACCCAGTACTTC. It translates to CASSQDSGRKETQYF.

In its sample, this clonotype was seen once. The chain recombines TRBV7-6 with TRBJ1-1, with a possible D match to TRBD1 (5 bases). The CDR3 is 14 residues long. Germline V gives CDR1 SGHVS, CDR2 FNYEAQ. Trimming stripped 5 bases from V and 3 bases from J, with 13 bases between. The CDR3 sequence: CASSPPDRYTEAFF. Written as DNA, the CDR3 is TGTGCCAGCAGCCCACCAGACAGATACACTGAAGCTTTCTTT.

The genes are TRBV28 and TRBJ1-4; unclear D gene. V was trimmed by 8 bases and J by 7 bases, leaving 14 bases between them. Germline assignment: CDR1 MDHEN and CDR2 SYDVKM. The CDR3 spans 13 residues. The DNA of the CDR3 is TGTGCCAGCCGTGGCGGGCAGGTTGAAAAACTGTTTTTT. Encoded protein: CASRGGQVEKLFF.

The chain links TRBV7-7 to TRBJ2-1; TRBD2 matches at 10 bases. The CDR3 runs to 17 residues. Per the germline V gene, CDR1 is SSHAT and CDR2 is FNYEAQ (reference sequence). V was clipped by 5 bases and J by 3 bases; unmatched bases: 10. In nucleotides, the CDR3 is TGTGCCAGCAGCCAAGGCCCCGGGACTAGCGACTACAATGAGCAGTTCTTC. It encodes CASSQGPGTSDYNEQFF.

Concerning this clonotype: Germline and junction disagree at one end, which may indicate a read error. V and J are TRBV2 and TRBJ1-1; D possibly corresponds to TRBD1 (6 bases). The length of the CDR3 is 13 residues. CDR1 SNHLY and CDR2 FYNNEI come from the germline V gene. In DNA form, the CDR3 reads TGTGCCAGCAGGGAAGGGGGGGGCACTGAAGCTTTCTTT. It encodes CASREGGGTEAFF.

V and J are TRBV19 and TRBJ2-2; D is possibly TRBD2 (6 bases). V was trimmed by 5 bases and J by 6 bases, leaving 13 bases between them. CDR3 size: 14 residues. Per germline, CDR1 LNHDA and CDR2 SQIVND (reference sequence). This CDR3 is CASSQLALPGELFF. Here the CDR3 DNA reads TGTGCCAGTAGTCAACTAGCTCTCCCCGGGGAGCTGTTTTTT. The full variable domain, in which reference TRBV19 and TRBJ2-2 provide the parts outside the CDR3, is DGGITQSPKYLFRKEGQNVTLSCEQNLNHDAMYWYRQDPGQGLRLIYYSQIVNDFQKGDIAEGYSVSREKKESFPLTVTSAQKNPTAFYLCASSQLALPGELFFGEGSRLTVL.

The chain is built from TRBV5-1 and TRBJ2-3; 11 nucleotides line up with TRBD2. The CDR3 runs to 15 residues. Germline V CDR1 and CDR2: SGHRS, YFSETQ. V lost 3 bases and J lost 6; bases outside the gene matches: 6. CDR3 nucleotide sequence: TGCGCCAGCAGCTCTCTAGCGGGAGGTGAGGATACGCAGTATTTT. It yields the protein CASSSLAGGEDTQYF.

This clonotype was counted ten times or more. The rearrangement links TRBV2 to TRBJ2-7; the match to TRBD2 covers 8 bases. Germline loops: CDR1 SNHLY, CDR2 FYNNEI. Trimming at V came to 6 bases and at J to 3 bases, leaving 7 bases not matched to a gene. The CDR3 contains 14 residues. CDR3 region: CASRHGGGLYEQYF. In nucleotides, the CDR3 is TGTGCCAGCAGACACGGGGGGGGCCTCTACGAGCAGTACTTC.

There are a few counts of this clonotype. The CDR3 bases are TGTGCCAGCAGCCCGAACCCGGGAGATACGCAGTATTTT. Its translation is CASSPNPGDTQYF. The V gene is TRBV3-1, the J gene TRBJ2-3; D remains ambiguous. V was trimmed by 4 bases and J by 5 bases, leaving 10 bases between them. The CDR3 sequence is 13 residues long. Looked up from germline, CDR1 is LGHDT and CDR2 is YNNKEL (reference sequence).

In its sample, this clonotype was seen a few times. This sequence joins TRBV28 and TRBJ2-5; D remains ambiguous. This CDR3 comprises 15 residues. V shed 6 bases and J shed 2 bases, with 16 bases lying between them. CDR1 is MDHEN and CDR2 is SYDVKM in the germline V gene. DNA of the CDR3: TGTGCCAGCAGGGAACCGACCGAAACGCAAGAGACCCAGTACTTC. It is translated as CASREPTETQETQYF.

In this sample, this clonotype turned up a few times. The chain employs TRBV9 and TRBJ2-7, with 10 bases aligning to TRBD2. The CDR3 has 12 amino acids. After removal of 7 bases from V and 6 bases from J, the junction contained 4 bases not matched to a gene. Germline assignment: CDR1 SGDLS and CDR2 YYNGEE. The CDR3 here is CASGLAGGEQYF. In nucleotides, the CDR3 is TGTGCCAGCGGCTTAGCGGGAGGCGAGCAGTACTTC.

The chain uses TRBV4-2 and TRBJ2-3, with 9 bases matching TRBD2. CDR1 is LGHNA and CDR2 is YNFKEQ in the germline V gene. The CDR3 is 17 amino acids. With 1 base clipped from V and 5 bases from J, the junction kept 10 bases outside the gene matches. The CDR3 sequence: CASSQGVAGESGDTQYF. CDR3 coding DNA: TGTGCCAGCAGCCAAGGAGTAGCGGGAGAATCTGGAGATACGCAGTATTTT.

CDR3 residues: CSASGQIEAFF. For the CDR3, the DNA is TGCAGTGCTAGTGGACAGATTGAAGCTTTCTTT. The V call is TRBV20-1, the J call TRBJ1-1, with D perhaps matching TRBD1 (6 bases). The germline CDR1 and CDR2 sequences are DFQATT and SNEGSKA (reference sequence). With 3 bases removed from V and 7 bases from J, the gap between germline ends came to 9 bases. The CDR3 has 11 residues.

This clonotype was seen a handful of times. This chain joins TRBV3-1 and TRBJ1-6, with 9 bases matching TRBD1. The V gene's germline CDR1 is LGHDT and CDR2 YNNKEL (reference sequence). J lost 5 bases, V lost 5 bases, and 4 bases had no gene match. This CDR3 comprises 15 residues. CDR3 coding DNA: TGTGCCAGCAGCGCCGGGACAGGGAATAATTCACCCCTCCACTTT. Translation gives CASSAGTGNNSPLHF.

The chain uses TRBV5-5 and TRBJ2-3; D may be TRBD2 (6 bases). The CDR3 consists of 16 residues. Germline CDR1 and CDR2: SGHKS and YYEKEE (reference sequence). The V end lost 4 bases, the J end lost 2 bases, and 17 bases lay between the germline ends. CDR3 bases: TGTGCCAGCAGCCGAGGCGGTAGCGGACCCACAGATACGCAGTATTTT. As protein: CASSRGGSGPTDTQYF.

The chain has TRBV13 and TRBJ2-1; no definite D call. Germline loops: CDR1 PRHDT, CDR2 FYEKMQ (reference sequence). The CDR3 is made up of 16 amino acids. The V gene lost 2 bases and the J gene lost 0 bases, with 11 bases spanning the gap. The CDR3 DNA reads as TGTGCCAGCAGCTTATTTGTCGGTAACTCCTACAATGAGCAGTTCTTC. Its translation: CASSLFVGNSYNEQFF.

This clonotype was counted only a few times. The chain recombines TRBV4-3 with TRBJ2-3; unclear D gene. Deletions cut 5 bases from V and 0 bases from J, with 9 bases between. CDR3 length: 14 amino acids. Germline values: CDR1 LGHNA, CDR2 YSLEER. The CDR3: CASSIRTSTDTQYF. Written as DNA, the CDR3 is TGCGCCAGCAGCATACGTACTAGCACAGATACGCAGTATTTT.

CDR3 DNA sequence: TGTGCCAGCTCTTTGGGCGGGAGCCACAATGAGCAGTTCTTC. It translates to CASSLGGSHNEQFF. The V gene is TRBV18, the J gene TRBJ2-1; TRBD2 aligns across 7 bases. After removal of 6 bases from V and 5 bases from J, the junction contained 7 bases not matched to a gene. In germline, CDR1 is KGHSH, CDR2 LQKENI. The CDR3 runs to 14 residues.

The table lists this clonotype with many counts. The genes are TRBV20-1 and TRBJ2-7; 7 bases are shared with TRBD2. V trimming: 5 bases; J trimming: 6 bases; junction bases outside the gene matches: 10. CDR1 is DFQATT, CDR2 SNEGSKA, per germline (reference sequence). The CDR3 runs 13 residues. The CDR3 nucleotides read TGCAGTGCTTTACCTCTGCGGGGGAGCGAGCAGTACTTC. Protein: CSALPLRGSEQYF.

CDR3 loop: CASSYRREGIYEQYF. Written as DNA, the CDR3 is TGTGCCAGCAGTTATCGGCGGGAGGGGATCTACGAGCAGTACTTC. The chain uses TRBV27 and TRBJ2-7; TRBD2 aligns across 9 bases. Trimming took 4 bases from V and 3 from J; bases not matched to a gene: 7. The CDR3 is made up of 15 amino acids. Germline V gives CDR1 MNHEY, CDR2 SMNVEV (reference sequence).

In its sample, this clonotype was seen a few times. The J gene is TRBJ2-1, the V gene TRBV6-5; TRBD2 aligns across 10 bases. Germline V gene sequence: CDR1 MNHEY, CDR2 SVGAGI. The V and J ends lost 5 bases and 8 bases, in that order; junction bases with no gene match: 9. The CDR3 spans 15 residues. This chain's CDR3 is CASSGGLAVGDEQFF. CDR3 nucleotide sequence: TGTGCCAGCAGTGGAGGACTAGCGGTAGGAGATGAGCAGTTCTTC.

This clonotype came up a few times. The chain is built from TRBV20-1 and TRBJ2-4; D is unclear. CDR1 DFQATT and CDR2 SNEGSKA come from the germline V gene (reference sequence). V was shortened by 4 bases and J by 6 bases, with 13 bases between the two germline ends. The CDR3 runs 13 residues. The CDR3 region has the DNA TGCAGTGCTATTCTAAGGAGTAGAAACATTCAGTACTTC. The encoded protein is CSAILRSRNIQYF.

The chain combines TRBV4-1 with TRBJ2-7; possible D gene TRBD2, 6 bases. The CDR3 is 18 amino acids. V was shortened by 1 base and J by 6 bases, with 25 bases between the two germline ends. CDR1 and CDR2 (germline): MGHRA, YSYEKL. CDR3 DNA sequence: TGCGCCAGCAGCCAAGTGGAGGCGAGCGGCGGAGGGTATATCGAGCAGTACTTC. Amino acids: CASSQVEASGGGYIEQYF.